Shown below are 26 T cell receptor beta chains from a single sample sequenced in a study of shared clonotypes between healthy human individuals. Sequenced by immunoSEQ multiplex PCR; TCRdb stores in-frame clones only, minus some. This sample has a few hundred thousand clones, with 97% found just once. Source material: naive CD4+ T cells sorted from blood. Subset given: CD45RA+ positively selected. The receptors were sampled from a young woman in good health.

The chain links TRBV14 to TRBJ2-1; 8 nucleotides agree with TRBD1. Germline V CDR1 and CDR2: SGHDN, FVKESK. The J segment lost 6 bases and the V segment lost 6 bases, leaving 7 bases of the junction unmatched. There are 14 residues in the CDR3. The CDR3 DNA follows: TGTGCCAGCAGACGTACAGGGACAGGCAATGAGCAGTTCTTC. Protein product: CASRRTGTGNEQFF.

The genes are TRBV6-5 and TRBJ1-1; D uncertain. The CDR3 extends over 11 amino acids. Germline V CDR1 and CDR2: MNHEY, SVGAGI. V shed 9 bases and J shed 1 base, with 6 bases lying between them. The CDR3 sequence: CASRKNTEAFF. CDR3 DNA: TGTGCCAGTCGGAAGAACACTGAAGCTTTCTTT.

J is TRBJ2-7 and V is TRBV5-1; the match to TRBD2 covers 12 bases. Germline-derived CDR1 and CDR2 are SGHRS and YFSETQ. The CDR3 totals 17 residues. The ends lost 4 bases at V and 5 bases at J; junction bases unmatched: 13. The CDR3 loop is CASSLGLAGIGVDEQYF. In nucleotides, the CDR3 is TGCGCCAGCAGCCTCGGACTAGCGGGAATCGGCGTCGACGAGCAGTACTTC. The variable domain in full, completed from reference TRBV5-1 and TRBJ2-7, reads KAGVTQTPRYLIKTRGQQVTLSCSPISGHRSVSWYQQTPGQGLQFLFEYFSETQRNKGNFPGRFSGRQFSNSRSEMNVSTLELGDSALYLCASSLGLAGIGVDEQYFGPGTRLTVT.

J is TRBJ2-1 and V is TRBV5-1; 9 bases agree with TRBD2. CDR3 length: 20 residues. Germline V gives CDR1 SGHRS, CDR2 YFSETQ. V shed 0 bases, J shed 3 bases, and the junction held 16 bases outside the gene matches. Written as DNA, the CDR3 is TGCGCCAGCAGCTTGGTGATTAGCGGGAGCCGTAAATCCTTCTACAATGAGCAGTTCTTC. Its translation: CASSLVISGSRKSFYNEQFF.

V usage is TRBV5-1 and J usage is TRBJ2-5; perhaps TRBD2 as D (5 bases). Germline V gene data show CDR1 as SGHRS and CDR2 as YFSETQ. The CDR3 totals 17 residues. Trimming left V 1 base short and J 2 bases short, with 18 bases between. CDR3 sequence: CASSLRWAGSKQETQYF. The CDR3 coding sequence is TGCGCCAGCAGCTTGAGATGGGCGGGCAGTAAGCAAGAGACCCAGTACTTC.

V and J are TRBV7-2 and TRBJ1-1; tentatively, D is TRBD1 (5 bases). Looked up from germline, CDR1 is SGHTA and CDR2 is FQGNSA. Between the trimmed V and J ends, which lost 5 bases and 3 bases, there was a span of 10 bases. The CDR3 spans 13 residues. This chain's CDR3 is CASSAGLDTEAFF. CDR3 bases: TGTGCCAGCAGCGCAGGGTTGGACACTGAAGCTTTCTTT.

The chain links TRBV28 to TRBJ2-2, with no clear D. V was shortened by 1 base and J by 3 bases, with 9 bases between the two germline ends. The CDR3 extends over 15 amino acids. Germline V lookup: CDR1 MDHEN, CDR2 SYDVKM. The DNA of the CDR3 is TGTGCCAGCAGTTTATCTGCCGCCTACACCGGGGAGCTGTTTTTT. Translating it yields CASSLSAAYTGELFF.

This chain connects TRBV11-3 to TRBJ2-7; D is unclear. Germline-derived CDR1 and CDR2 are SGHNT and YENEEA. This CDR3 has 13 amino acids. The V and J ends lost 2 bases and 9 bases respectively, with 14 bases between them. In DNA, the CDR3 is TGTGCCAGCAGCTTAAAAGGGTCTAGTGTGCAGTACTTC. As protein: CASSLKGSSVQYF.

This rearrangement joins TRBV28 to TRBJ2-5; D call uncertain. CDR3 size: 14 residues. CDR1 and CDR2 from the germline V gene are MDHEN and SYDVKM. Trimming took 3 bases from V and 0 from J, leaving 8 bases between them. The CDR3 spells CASSLFTDQETQYF. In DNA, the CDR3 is TGTGCCAGCAGTTTGTTTACAGACCAAGAGACCCAGTACTTC.

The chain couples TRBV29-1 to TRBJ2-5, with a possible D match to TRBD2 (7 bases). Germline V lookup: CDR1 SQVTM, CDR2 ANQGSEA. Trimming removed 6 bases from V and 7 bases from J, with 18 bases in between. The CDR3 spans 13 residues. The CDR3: CSVRSSGGGTQYF. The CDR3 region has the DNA TGCAGCGTCCGTTCTAGCGGAGGGGGGACCCAGTACTTC.

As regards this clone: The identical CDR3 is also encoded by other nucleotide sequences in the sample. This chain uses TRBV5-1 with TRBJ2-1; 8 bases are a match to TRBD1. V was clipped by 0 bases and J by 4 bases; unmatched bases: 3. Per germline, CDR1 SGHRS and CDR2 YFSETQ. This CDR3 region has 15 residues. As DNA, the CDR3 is TGCGCCAGCAGCTTGGGACAGGGGAAGTACAATGAGCAGTTCTTC. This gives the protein CASSLGQGKYNEQFF. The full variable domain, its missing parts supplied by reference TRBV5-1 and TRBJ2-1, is KAGVTQTPRYLIKTRGQQVTLSCSPISGHRSVSWYQQTPGQGLQFLFEYFSETQRNKGNFPGRFSGRQFSNSRSEMNVSTLELGDSALYLCASSLGQGKYNEQFFGPGTRLTVL.

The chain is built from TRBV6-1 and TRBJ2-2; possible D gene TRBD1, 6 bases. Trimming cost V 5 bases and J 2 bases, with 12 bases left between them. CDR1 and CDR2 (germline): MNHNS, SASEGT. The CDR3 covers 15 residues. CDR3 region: CASSRRDTNTGELFF. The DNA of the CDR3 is TGTGCCAGCAGTAGAAGGGACACCAACACCGGGGAGCTGTTTTTT.

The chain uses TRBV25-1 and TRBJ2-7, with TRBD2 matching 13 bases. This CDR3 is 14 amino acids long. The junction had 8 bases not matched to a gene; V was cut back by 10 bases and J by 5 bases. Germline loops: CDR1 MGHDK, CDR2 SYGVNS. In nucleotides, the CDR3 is TGTGCCACCGCACTAGCGGGAGGGCCGGACGAGCAGTACTTC. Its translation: CATALAGGPDEQYF.

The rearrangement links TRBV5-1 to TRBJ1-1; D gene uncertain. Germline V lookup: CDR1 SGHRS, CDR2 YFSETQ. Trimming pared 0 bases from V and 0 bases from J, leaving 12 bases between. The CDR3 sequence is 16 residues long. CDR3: CASSLAAFRVNTEAFF. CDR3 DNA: TGCGCCAGCAGCTTGGCGGCTTTTCGGGTGAACACTGAAGCTTTCTTT. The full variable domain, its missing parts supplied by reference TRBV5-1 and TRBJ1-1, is KAGVTQTPRYLIKTRGQQVTLSCSPISGHRSVSWYQQTPGQGLQFLFEYFSETQRNKGNFPGRFSGRQFSNSRSEMNVSTLELGDSALYLCASSLAAFRVNTEAFFGQGTRLTVV.

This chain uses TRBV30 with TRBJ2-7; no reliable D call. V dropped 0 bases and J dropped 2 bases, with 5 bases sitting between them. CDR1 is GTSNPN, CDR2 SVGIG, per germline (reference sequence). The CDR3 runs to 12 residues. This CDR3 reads CAWSVGTYEQYF. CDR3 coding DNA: TGTGCCTGGAGTGTAGGTACCTACGAGCAGTACTTC.

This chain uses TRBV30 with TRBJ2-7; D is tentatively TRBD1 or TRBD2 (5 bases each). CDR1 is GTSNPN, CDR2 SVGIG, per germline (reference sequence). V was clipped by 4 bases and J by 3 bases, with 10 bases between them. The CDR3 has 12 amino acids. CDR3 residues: CAWNRDGYEQYF. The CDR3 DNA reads TGTGCCTGGAACCGGGACGGCTACGAGCAGTACTTC.

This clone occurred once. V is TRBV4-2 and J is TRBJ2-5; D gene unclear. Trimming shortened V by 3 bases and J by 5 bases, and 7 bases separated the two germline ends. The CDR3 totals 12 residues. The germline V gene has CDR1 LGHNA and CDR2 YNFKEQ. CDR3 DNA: TGTGCCAGCAGCCATCCCGGCGAGACCCAGTACTTC. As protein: CASSHPGETQYF.

Written as DNA, the CDR3 is TGTGCCAGCTCACCAGCCCGGCCAATCGGGGAGACCCAGTACTTC. Protein sequence: CASSPARPIGETQYF. The rearrangement joins TRBV18 to TRBJ2-5; D not resolved. CDR3 length: 15 amino acids. V lost 2 bases and J 5 bases, leaving 15 bases between the germline ends. CDR1 KGHSH and CDR2 LQKENI come from the germline V gene.

The CDR3 sequence is CASSVGSQVREQFF. The CDR3 bases are TGTGCCAGCAGCGTGGGTAGTCAGGTGCGGGAGCAGTTCTTC. The rearrangement joins TRBV9 to TRBJ2-1; D unclear. Per the germline V gene, CDR1 is SGDLS and CDR2 is YYNGEE. With 2 bases removed from V and 10 bases from J, the gap between germline ends came to 16 bases. The CDR3 has 14 amino acids.

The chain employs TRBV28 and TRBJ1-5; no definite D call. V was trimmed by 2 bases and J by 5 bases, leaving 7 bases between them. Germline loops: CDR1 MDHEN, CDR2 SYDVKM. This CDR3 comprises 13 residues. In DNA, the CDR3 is TGTGCCAGCAGTTTAGTCACCGATCAGCCCCAGCATTTT. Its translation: CASSLVTDQPQHF. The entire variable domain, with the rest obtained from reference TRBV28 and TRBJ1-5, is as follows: DVKVTQSSRYLVKRTGEKVFLECVQDMDHENMFWYRQDPGLGLRLIYFSYDVKMKEKGDIPEGYSVSREKKERFSLILESASTNQTSMYLCASSLVTDQPQHFGDGTRLSIL.

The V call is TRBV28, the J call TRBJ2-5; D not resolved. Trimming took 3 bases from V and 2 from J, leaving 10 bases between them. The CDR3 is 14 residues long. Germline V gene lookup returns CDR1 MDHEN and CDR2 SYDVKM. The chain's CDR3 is CASSFWSEQETQYF. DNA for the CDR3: TGTGCCAGCAGTTTTTGGTCTGAACAAGAGACCCAGTACTTC.

The CDR3 DNA reads as TGCGCCAGCAGCATAGCGGGAGTCAAAGAGACCCAGTACTTC. Protein product: CASSIAGVKETQYF. J is TRBJ2-5 and V is TRBV10-2, with TRBD2 identical over 9 bases. The CDR3 length is 14 residues. V was clipped by 6 bases and J by 3 bases; unmatched bases: 5. Germline lookup yields CDR1 WSHSY and CDR2 SAAADI.

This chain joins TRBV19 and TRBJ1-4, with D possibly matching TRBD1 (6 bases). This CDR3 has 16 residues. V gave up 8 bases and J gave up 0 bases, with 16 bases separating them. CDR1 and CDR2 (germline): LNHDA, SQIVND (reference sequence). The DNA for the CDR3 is TGTGCCAGTCGAGGGGGTGTCTTCTCAACTAATGAAAAACTGTTTTTT. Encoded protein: CASRGGVFSTNEKLFF. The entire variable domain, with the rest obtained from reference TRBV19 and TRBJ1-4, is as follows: DGGITQSPKYLFRKEGQNVTLSCEQNLNHDAMYWYRQDPGQGLRLIYYSQIVNDFQKGDIAEGYSVSREKKESFPLTVTSAQKNPTAFYLCASRGGVFSTNEKLFFGSGTQLSVL.

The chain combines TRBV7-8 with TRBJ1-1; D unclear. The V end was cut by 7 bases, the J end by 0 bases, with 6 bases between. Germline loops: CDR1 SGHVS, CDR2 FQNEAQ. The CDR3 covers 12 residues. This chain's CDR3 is CASTRVNTEAFF. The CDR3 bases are TGTGCCAGCACTCGGGTGAACACTGAAGCTTTCTTT.

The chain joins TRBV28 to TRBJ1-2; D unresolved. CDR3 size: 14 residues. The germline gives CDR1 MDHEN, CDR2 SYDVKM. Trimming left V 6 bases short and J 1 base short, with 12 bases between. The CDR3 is CASRKSTVNYGYTF. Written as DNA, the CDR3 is TGTGCCAGCAGAAAATCTACAGTTAACTATGGCTACACCTTC.

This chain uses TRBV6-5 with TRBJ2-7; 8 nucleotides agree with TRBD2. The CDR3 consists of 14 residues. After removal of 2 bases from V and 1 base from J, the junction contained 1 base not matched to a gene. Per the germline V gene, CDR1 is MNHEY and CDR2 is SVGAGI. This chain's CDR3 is CASSYERESYEQYF. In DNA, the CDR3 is TGTGCCAGCAGTTACGAGCGGGAGTCCTACGAGCAGTACTTC.